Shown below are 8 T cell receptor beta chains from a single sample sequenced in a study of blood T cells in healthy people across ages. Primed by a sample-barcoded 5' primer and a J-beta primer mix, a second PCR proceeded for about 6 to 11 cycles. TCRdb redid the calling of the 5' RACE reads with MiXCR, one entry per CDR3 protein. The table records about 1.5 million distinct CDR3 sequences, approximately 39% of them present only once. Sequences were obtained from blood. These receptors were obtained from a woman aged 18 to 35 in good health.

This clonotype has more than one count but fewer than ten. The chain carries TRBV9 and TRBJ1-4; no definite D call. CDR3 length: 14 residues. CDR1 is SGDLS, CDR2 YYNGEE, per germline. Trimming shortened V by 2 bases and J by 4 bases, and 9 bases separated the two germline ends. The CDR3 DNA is TGTGCCAGCAGCGTTGGTGGAAGTAATGAAAAACTGTTTTTT. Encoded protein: CASSVGGSNEKLFF.

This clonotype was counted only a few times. The CDR3 reads CASSYDWTVSYEQYF. DNA for the CDR3: TGTGCCAGCAGTTATGATTGGACGGTATCCTACGAGCAGTACTTC. V and J are TRBV12-3 or TRBV12-4 and TRBJ2-7; no definite D call. V lost 4 bases and J 1 base, leaving 14 bases between the germline ends. This CDR3 has 15 amino acids.

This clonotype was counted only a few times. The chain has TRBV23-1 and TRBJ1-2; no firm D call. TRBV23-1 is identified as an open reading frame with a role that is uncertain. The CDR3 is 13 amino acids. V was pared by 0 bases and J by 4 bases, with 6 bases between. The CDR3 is CASSQSGSYGYTF. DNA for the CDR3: TGCGCCAGCAGTCAATCCGGGAGCTATGGCTACACCTTC.

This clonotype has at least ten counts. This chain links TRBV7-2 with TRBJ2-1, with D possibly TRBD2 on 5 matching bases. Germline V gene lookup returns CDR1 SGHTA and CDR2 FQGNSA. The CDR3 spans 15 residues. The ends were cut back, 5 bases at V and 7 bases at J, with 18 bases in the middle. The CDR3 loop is CASSVDSGTGNEQFF. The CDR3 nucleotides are TGTGCCAGCAGCGTAGACTCGGGAACGGGGAATGAGCAGTTCTTC.

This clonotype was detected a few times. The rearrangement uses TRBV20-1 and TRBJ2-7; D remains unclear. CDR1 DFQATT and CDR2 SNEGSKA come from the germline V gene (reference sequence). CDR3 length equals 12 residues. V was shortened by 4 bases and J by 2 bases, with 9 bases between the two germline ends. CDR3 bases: TGCAGTGCTAAGGTCGGAACCTACGAGCAGTACTTC. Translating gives CSAKVGTYEQYF.

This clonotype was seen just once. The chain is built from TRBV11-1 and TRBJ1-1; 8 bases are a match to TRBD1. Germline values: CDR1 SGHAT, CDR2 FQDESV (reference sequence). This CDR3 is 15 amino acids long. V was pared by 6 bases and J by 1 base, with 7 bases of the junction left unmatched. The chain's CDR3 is CASRETGGKNTEAFF. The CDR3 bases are TGTGCCAGCAGAGAAACAGGGGGTAAGAACACTGAAGCTTTCTTT.

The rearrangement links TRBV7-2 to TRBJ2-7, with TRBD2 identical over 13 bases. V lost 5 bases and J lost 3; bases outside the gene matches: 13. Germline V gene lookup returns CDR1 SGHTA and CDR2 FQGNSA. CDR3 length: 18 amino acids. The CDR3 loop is CASSPKRPGLAGDYEQYF. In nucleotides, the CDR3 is TGTGCCAGCAGCCCCAAGAGACCAGGACTAGCGGGAGACTACGAGCAGTACTTC.

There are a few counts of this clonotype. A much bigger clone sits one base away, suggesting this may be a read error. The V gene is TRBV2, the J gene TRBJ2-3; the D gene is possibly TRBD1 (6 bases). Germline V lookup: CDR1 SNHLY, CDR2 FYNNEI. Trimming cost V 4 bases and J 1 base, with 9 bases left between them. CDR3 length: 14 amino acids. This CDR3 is CASSGTVGTDTQYF. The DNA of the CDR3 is TGTGCCAGCAGTGGGACAGTGGGCACAGATACGCAGTATTTT.